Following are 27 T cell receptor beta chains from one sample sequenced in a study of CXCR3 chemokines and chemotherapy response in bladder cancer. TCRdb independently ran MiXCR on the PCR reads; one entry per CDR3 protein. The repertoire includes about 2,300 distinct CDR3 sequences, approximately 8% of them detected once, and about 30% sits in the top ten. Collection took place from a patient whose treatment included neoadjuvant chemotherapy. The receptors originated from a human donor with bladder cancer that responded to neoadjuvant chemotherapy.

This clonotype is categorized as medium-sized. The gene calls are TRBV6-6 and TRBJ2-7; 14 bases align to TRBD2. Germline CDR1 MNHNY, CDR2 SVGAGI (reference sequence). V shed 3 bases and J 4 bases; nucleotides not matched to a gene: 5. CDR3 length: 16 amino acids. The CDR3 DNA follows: TGTGCCAGCAGTTATGCGACTAGCGGGAGGGGATACGAGCAGTACTTC. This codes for CASSYATSGRGYEQYF.

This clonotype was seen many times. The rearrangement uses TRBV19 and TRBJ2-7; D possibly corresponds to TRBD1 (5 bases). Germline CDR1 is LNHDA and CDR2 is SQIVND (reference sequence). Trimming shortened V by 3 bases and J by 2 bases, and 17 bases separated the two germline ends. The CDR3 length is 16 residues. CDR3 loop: CASSIVFSDTAYEQYF. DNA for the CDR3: TGTGCCAGTAGTATCGTCTTTTCGGACACAGCCTACGAGCAGTACTTC.

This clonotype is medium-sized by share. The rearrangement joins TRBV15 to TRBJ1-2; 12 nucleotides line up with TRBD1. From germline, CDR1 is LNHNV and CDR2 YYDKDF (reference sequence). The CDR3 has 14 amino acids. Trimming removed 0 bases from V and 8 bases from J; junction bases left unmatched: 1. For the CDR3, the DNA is TGTGCCACCAGCAGAGAGGGGACAGGGGGCGGCTACACCTTC. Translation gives CATSREGTGGGYTF.

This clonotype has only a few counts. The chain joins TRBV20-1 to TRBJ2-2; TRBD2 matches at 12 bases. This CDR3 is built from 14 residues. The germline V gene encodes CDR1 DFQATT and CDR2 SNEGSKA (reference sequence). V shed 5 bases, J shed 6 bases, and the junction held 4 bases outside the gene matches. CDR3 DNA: TGCAGTGCTCTAGCGGGAGGGCCTGCCGGGGAGCTGTTTTTT. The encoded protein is CSALAGGPAGELFF.

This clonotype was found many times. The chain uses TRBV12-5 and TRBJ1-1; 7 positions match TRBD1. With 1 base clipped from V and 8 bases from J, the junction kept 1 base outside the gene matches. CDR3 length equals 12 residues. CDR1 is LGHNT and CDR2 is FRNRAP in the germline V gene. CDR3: CASGLATGEAFF. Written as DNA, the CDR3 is TGTGCTAGTGGTTTGGCGACAGGGGAAGCTTTCTTT.

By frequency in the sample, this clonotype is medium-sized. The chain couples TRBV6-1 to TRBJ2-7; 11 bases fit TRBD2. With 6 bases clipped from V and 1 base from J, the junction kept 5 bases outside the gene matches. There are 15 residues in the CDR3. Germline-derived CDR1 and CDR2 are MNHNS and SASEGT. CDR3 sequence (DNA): TGTGCCAGCAGGGTTGGGACTAGCGGTTCCTACGAGCAGTACTTC. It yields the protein CASRVGTSGSYEQYF.

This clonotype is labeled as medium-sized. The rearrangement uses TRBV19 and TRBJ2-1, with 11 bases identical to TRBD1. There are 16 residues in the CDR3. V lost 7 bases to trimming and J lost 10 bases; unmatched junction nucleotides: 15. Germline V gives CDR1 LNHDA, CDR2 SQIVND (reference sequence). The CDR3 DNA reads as TGTGCCAGTACCGGGGGGACAGGGGGTGGTTTTTGGGAGCAGTTCTTC. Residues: CASTGGTGGGFWEQFF.

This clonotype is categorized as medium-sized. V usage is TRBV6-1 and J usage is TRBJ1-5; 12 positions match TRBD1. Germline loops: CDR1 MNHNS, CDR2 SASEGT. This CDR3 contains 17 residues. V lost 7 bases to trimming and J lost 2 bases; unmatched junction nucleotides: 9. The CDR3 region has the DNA TGTGCCAGCACCTCGGGACAGGGGGCGCCTGGCAATCAGCCCCAGCATTTT. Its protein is CASTSGQGAPGNQPQHF.

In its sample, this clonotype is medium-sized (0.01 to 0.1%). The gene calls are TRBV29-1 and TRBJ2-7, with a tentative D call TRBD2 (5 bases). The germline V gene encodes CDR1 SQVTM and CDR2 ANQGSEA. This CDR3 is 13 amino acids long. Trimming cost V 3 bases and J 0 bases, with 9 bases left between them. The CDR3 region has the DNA TGCAGCGTTGATTATGGGAGCTCCTACGAGCAGTACTTC. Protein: CSVDYGSSYEQYF.

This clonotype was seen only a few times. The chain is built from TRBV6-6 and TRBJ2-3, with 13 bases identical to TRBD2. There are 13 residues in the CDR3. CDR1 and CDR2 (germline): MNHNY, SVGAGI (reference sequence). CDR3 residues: CVTSGGALDTQYF. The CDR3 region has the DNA TGTGTAACTAGCGGGGGGGCGTTAGATACGCAGTATTTT.

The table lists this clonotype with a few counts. The CDR3 DNA follows: TGCAGTGCTAGGGTCCCAGTTTCCTACGAGCAGTACTTC. As protein: CSARVPVSYEQYF. The chain couples TRBV20-1 to TRBJ2-7, with D uncertain. Deletions cut 3 bases from V and 1 base from J, with 10 bases between. The germline V gene has CDR1 DFQATT and CDR2 SNEGSKA (reference sequence). This CDR3 is 13 amino acids long.

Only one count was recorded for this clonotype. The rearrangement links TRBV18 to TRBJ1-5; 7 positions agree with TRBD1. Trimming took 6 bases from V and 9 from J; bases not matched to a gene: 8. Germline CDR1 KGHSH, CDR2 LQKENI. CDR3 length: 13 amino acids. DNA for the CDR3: TGTGCCAGCTCGAGGGACAGTCCCGGGCCCCAGCATTTT. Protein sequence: CASSRDSPGPQHF.

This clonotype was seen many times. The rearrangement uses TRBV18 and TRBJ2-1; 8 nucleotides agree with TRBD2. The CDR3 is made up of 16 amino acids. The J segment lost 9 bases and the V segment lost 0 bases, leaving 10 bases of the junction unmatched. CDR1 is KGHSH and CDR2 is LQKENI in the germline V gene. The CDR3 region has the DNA TGTGCCAGCTCACCACCCTCCGGGAGGGCTAATGGTGAGCAGTTCTTC. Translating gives CASSPPSGRANGEQFF.

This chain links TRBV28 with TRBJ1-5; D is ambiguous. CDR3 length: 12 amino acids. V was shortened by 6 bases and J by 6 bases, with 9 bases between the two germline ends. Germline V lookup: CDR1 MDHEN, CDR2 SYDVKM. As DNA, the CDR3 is TGTGCCAGCAGACTTAGGCCTCAGCCCCAGCATTTT. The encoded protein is CASRLRPQPQHF.

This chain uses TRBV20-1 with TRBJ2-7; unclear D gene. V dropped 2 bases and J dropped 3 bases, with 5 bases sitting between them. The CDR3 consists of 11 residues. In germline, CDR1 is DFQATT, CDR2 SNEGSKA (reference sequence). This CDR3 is CSARQLYEQYF. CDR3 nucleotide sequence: TGCAGTGCTAGACAACTCTACGAGCAGTACTTC.

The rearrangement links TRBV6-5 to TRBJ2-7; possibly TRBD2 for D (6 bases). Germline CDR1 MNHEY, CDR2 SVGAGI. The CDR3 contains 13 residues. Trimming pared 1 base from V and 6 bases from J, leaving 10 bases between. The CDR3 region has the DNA TGTGCCAGCAGTTACTTTACTAGCTCCGAGCAGTACTTC. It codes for CASSYFTSSEQYF.

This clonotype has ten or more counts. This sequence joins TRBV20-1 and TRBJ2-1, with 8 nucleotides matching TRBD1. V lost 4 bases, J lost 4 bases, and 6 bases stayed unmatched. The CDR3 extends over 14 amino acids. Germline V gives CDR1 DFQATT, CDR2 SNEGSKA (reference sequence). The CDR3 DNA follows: TGCAGTGCTAAGGACAGGGAGGTGTACAATGAGCAGTTCTTC. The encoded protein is CSAKDREVYNEQFF.

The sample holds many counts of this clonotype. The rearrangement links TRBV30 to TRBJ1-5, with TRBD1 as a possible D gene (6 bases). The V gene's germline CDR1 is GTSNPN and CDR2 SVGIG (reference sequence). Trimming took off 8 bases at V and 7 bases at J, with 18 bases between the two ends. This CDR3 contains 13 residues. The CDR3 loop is CATSKGDRQPQHF. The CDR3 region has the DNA TGTGCCACCTCAAAAGGAGACAGGCAGCCCCAGCATTTT.

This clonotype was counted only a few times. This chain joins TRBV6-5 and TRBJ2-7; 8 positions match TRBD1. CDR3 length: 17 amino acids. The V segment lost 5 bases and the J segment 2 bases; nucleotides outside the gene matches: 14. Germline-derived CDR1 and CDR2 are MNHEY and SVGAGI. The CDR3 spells CASSPTTGAGRTYEQYF. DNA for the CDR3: TGTGCCAGCAGTCCCACGACAGGGGCGGGACGGACCTACGAGCAGTACTTC.

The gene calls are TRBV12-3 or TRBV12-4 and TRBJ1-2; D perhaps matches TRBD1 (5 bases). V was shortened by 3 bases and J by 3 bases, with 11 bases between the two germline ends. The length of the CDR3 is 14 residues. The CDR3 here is CASSFLGVDYGYTF. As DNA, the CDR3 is TGTGCCAGCAGTTTTCTAGGGGTTGACTATGGCTACACCTTC.

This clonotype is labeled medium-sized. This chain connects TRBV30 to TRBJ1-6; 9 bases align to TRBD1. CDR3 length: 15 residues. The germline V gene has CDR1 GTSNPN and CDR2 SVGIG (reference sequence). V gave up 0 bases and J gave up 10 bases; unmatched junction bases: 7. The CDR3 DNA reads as TGTGCCTGGAGTGTATGGGACAGGGTGAGCTCACCCCTCCACTTT. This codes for CAWSVWDRVSSPLHF.

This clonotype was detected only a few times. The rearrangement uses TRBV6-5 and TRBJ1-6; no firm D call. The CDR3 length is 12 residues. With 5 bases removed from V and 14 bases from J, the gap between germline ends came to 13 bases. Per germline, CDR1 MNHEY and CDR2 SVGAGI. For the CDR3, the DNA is TGTGCCAGCAGTCCCGAGCTGGGTTCCCTCCACTTT. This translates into CASSPELGSLHF.

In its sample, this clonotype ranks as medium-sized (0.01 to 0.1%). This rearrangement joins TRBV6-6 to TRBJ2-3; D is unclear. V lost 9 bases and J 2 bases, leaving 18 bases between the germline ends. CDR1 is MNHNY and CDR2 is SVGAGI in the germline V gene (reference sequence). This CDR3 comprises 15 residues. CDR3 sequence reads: CASLEWQYNTDTQYF. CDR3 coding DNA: TGTGCCAGTCTTGAATGGCAGTATAACACAGATACGCAGTATTTT.

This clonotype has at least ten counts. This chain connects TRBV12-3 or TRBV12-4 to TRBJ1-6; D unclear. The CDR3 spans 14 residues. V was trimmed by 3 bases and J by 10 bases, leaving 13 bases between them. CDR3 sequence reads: CASSLRLERSPLHF. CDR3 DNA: TGTGCCAGCAGTTTGCGGCTAGAGAGATCACCCCTCCACTTT.

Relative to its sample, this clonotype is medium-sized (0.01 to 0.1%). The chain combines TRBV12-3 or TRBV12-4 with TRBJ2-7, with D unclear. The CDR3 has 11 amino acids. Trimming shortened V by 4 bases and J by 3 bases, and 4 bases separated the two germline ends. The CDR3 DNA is TGTGCCAGCAGTTCCGGCTACGAGCAGTACTTC. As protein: CASSSGYEQYF.

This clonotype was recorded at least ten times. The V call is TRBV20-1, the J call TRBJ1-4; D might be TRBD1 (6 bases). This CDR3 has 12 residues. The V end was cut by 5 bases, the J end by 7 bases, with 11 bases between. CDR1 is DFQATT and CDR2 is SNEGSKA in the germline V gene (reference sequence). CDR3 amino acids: CSAPRGGEKLFF. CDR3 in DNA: TGCAGTGCTCCCAGGGGAGGTGAAAAACTGTTTTTT.

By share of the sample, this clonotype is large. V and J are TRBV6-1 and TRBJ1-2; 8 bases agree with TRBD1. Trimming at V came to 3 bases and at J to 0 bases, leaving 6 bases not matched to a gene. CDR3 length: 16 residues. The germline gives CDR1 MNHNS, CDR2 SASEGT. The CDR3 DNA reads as TGTGCCAGCAGTGATCGGACAGGGCTGGCTAACTATGGCTACACCTTC. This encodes CASSDRTGLANYGYTF.